The source of this T cell receptor (beta chain) is a study of cytomegalovirus exposure and HLA in healthy donors. Separate from the approximately 670-subject first cohort was the 120-subject validation cohort, to which the donors belonged. The table came from immunoSEQ multiplex PCR; TCRdb's copy has only in-frame clones and leaves some out. The sample contains 120,000 to 150,000 clones, around nine tenths of which appear only once. Germline values: CDR1 MNHNY, CDR2 SVGAGI (reference sequence). Trimming took off 6 bases at V and 3 bases at J, with 18 bases between the two ends. This CDR3 has 15 residues.

The specimen sequenced was PBMCs. This TCR derives from a man in his late teens or twenties in good health and CMV-seropositive. The J gene is TRBJ2-7, the V gene TRBV6-6; D might be TRBD1 (6 bases). CDR3 nucleotides: TGTGCCAGCAGACAGGGTGAAGCCTCGATCTACGAGCAGTACTTC. It yields the protein CASRQGEASIYEQYF.